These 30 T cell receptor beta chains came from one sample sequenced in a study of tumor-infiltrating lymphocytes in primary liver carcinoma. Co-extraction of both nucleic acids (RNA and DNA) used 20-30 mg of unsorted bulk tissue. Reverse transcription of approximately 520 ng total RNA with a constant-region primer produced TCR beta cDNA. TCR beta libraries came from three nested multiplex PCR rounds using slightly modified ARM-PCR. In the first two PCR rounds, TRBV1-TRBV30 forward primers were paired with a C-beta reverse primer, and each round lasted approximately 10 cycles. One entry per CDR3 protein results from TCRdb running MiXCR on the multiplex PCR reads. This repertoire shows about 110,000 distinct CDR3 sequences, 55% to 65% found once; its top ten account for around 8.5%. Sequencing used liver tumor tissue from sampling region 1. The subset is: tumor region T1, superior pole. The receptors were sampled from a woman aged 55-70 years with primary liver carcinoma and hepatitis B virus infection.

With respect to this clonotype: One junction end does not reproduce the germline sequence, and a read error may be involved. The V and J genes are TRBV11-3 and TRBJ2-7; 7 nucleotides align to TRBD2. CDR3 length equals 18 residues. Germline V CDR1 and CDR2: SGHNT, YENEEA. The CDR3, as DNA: TGTGCCAGCAGCTTAGAGAGGGCGGGAGACCACAGCTCCTTCGAGCAGTACTTC. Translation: CASSLERAGDHSSFEQYF. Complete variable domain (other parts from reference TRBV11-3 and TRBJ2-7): EAGVVQSPRYKIIEKKQPVAFWCNPISGHNTLYWYLQNLGQGPELLIRYENEEAVDDSQLPKDRFSAERLKGVDSTLKIQPAELGDSAVYLCASSLERAGDHSSFEQYFGPGTRLTVT.

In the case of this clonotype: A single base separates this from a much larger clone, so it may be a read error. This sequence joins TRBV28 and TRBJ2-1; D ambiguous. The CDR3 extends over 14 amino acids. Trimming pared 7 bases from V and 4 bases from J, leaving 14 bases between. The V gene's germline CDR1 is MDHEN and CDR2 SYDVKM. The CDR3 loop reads CASNTTDYYNEQFF. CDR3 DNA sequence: TGTGCCAGCAACACGACTGATTATTACAATGAGCAGTTCTTC. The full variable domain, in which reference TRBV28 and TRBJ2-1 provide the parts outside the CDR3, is DVKVTQSSRYLVKRTGEKVFLECVQDMDHENMFWYRQDPGLGLRLIYFSYDVKMKEKGDIPEGYSVSREKKERFSLILESASTNQTSMYLCASNTTDYYNEQFFGPGTRLTVL.

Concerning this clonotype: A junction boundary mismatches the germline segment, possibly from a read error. The CDR3: CASSPRGGRANGQFF. The CDR3 DNA reads TGTGCCAGCAGCCCTCGTGGCGGGAGGGCAAATGGGCAGTTCTTC. The chain couples TRBV5-4 to TRBJ2-1; 9 positions agree with TRBD2. Germline values: CDR1 SGHNT, CDR2 YYREEE (reference sequence). The CDR3 has 15 amino acids.

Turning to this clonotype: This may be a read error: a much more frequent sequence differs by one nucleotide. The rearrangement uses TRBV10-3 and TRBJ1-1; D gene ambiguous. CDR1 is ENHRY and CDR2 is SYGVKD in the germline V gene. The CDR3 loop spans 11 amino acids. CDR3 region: CSISSVTEAFF. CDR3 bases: TGTTCCATCAGTAGTGTCACTGAAGCTTTCTTT.

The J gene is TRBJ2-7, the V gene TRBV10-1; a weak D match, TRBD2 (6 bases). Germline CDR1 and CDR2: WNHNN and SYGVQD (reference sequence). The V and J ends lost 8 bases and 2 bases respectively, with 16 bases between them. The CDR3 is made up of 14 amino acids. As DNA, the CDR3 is TGCGCCAGCCAGGAGGCTAGCGCAGCCTACGAGCAGTACTTC. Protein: CASQEASAAYEQYF.

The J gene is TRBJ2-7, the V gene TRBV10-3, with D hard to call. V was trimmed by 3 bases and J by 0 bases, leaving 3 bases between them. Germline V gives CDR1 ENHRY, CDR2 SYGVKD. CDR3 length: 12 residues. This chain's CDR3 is CAISDYSYEQYF. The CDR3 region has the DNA TGTGCCATCAGTGACTACTCCTACGAGCAGTACTTC.

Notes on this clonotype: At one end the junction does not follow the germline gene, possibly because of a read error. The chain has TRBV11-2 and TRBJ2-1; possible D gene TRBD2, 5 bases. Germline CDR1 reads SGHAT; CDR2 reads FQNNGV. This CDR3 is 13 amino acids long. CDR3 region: CASSLRGYNEQLF. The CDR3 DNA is TGTGCCAGCAGCTTAAGAGGGTACAATGAGCAGTTGTTC.

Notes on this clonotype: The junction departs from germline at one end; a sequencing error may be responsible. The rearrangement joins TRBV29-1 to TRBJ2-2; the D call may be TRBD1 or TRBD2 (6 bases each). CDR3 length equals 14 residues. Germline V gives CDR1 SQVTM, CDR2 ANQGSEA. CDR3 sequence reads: CSAERRGETEELFF. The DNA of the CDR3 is TGCAGCGCCGAACGAAGGGGGGAGACCGAGGAGCTGTTTTTT.

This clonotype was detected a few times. CDR3 DNA sequence: TGTGCCTGGATTATCCCAGACAAAAACATTCAGTACTTC. Its translation: CAWIIPDKNIQYF. The chain employs TRBV30 and TRBJ2-4; D is uncertain. Germline CDR1 reads GTSNPN; CDR2 reads SVGIG (reference sequence). The CDR3 covers 13 residues. V was shortened by 4 bases and J by 3 bases, with 10 bases between the two germline ends.

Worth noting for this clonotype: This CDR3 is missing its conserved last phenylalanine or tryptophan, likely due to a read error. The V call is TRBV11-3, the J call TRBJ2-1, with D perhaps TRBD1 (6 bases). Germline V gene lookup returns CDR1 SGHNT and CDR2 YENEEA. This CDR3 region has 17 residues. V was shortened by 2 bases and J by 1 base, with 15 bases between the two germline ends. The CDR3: CASSLLVNRDSYNEQFL. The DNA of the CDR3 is TGTGCCAGCAGCTTACTGGTTAACAGGGATTCCTACAATGAGCAGTTCCTC.

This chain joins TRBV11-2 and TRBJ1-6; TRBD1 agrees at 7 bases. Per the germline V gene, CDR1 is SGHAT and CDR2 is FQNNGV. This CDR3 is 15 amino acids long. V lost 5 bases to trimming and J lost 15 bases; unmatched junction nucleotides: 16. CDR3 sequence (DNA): TGTGCCAGCAGCATGGGACAGCACTATAATCCACTCCTCCACTTT. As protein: CASSMGQHYNPLLHF.

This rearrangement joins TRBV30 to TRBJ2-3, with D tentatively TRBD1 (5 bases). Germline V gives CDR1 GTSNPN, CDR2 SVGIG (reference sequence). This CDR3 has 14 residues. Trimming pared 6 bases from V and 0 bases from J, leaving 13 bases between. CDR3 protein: CACSQASSTDTQYF. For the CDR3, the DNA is TGTGCCTGCTCACAGGCATCTAGCACAGATACGCAGTATTTT.

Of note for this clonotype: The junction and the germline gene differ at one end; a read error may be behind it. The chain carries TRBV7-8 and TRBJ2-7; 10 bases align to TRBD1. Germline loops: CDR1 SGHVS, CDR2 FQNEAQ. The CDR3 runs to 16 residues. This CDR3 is CVSSSGGRQGAYEQYF. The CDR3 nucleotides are TGTGTCAGCAGCTCAGGGGGGAGACAGGGGGCCTACGAGCAGTATTTC. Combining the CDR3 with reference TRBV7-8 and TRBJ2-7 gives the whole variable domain GAGVSQSPRYKVAKRGQDVALRCDPISGHVSLFWYQQALGQGPEFLTYFQNEAQLDKSGLPSDRFFAERPEGSVSTLKIQRTQQEDSAVYLCVSSSGGRQGAYEQYFGPGTRLTVT.

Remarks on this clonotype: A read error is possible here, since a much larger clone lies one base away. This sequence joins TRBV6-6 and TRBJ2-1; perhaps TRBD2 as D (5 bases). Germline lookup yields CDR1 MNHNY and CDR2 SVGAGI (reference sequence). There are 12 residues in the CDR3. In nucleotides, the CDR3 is TGTGCCAGCAGTTATGCGGGCAATGAGCAGCTCTTC. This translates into CASSYAGNEQLF.

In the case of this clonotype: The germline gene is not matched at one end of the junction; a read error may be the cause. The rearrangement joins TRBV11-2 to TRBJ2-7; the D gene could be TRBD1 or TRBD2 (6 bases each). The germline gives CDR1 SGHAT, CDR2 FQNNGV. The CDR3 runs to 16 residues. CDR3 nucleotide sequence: TGTGCCAGCAGCCCCAGGGGCGCTAGCGCAACCTACAAGCAGTACTTT. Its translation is CASSPRGASATYKQYF.

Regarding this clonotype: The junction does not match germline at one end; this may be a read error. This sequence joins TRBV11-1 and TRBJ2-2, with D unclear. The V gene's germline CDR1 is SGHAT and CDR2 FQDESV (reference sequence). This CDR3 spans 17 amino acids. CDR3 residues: CASRGRMGSANTGELFF. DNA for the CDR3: TGTGCCAGCAGGGGAAGAATGGGATCCGCGAATACCGGGGAGCTGTTTTTT. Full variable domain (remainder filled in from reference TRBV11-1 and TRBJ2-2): EAEVAQSPRYKITEKSQAVAFWCDPISGHATLYWYRQILGQGPELLVQFQDESVVDDSQLPKDRFSAERLKGVDSTLKIQPAELGDSAMYLCASRGRMGSANTGELFFGEGSRLTVL.

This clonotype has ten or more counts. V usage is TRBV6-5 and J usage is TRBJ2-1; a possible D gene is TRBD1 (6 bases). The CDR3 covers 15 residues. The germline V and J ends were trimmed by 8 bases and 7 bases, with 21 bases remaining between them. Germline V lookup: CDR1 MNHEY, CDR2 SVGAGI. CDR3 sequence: CASSRVNLGANEQFF. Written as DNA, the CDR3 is TGTGCCAGCTCGCGGGTCAATCTGGGGGCTAATGAGCAGTTCTTC.

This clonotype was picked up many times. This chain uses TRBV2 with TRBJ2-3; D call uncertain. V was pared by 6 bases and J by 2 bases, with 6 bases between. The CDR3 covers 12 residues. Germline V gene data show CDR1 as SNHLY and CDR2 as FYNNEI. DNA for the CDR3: TGTGCCAGCAGGACGGACACAGATACGCAGTATTTT. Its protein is CASRTDTDTQYF.

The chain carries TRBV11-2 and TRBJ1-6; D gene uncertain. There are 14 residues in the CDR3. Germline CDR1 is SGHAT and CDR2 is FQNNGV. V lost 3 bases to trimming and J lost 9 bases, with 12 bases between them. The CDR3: CASSFMDDTSPLHF. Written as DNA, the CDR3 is TGTGCCAGCAGCTTTATGGATGACACTTCACCCCTCCACTTT.

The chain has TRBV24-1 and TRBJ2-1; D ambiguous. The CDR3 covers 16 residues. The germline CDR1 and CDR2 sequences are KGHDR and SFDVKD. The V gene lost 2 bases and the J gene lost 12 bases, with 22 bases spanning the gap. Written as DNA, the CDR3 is TGTGCCACCAGTGATTCCCCAAGGAGTAGGTCGGATGTGCAGTTCTTC. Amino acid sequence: CATSDSPRSRSDVQFF.

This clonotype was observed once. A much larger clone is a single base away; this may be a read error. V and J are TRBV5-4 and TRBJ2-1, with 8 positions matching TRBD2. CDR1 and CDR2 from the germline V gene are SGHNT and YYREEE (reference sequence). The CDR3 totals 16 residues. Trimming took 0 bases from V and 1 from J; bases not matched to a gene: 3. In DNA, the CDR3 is TGTGCCAGCAGCTTGGGGCGGGGGGTTTCCTACAATGAGCAGTTCTTC. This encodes CASSLGRGVSYNEQFF.

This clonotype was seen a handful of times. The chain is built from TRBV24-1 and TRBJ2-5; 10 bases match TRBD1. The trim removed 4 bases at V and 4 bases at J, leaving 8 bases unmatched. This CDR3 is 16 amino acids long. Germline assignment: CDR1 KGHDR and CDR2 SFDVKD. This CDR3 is CATSDPGTGVGETQYF. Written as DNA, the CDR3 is TGTGCCACCAGTGACCCCGGGACAGGGGTCGGAGAGACCCAGTACTTC.

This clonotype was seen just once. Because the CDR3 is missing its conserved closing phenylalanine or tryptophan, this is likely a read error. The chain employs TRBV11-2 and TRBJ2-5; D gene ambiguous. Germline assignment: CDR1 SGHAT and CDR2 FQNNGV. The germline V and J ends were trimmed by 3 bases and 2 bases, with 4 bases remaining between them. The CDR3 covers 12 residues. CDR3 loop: CASSFSQETQYS. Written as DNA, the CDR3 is TGTGCCAGCAGCTTTTCGCAAGAGACCCAGTACTCC.

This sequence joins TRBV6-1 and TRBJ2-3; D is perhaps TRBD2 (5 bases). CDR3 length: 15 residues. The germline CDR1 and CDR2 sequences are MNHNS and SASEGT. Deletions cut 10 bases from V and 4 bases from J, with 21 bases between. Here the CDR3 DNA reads TGTGCCACCCTCCTCCAAGCGGAAGTCGCAGATACGCAGTATTTT. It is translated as CATLLQAEVADTQYF.

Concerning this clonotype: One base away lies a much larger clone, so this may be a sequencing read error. The CDR3: CASSLMGGIGDTHYF. For the CDR3, the DNA is TGTGCCAGCAGTTTAATGGGGGGCATAGGAGATACGCACTATTTT. The chain links TRBV12-3 or TRBV12-4 to TRBJ2-3; D may correspond to TRBD1 or TRBD2 (6 bases each). This CDR3 comprises 15 residues.

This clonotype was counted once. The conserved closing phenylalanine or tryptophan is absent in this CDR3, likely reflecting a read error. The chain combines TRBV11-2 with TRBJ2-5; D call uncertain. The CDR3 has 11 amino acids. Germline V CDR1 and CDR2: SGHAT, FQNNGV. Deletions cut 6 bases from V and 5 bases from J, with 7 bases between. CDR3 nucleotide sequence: TGTGCCAGCAGTCCCAGGGAGACCCAGTACCTC. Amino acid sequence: CASSPRETQYL.

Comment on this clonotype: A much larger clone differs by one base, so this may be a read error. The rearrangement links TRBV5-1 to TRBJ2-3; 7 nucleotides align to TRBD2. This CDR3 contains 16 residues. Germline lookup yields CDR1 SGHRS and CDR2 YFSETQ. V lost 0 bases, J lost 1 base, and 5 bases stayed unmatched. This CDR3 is CASSLGGGDGTDTQYF. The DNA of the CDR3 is TGCGCCAGCAGCTTGGGCGGGGGAGACGGCACAGATACGCAGTATTTT.

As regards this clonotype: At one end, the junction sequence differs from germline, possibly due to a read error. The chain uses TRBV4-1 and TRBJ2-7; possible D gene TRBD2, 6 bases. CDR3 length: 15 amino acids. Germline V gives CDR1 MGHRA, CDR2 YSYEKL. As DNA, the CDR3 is TGCGTCAGCAGCCAAGATGGCGGGGTGCGCGACGAGCAGTACTTC. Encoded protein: CVSSQDGGVRDEQYF.

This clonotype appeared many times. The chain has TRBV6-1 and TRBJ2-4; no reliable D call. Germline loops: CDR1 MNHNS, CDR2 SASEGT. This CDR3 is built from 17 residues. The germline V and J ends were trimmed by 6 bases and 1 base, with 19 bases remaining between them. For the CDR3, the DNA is TGTGCCAGCAGCCCTGGACCCGTTCTGGGGGCCAAAAACATTCAGTACTTC. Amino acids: CASSPGPVLGAKNIQYF.

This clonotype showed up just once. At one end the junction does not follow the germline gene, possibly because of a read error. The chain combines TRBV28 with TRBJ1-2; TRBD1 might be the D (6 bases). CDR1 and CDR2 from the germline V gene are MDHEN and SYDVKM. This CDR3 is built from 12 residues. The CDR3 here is CASRYTGSGYAF. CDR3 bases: TGTGCCAGCAGGTATACAGGGTCTGGATACGCCTTC.